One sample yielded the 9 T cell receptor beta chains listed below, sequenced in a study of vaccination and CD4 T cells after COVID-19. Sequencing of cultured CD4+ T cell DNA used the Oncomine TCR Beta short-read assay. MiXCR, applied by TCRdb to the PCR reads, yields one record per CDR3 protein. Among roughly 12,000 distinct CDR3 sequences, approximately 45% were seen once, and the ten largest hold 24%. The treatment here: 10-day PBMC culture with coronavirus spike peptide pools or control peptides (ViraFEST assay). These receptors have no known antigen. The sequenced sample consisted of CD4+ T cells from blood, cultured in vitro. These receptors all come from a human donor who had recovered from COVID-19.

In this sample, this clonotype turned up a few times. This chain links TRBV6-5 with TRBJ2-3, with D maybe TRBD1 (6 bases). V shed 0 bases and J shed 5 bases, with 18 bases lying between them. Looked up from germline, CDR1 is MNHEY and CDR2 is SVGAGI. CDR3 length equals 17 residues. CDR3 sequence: CASSYSGHGGLQDTQYF. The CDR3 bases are TGTGCCAGCAGTTACTCAGGGCATGGGGGCCTCCAAGATACGCAGTATTTT.

DNA of the CDR3: TGTGCCAGCAGTCGACTAGCGGAGACGGCCCAGTACTTC. Encoded protein: CASSRLAETAQYF. V and J are TRBV6-2 or TRBV6-3 and TRBJ2-5; 9 positions match TRBD2. Unmatched junction bases numbered 7, after V lost 5 bases and J lost 9 bases. Per the germline V gene, CDR1 is MNHEY and CDR2 is SVGEGT. This CDR3 has 13 amino acids.

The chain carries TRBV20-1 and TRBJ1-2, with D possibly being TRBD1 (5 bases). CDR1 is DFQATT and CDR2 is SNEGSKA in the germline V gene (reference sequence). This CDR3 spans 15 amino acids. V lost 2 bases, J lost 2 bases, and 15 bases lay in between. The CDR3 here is CSARPRERGNYGYTF. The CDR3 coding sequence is TGCAGTGCTAGACCCAGGGAAAGAGGCAACTATGGCTACACCTTC.

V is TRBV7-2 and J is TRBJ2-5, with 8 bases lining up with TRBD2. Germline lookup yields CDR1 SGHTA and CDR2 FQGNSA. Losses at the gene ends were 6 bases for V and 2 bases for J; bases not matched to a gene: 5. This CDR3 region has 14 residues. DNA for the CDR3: TGTGCCAGCAGTCCCGGGGGGGCGCAAGAGACCCAGTACTTC. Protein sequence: CASSPGGAQETQYF.

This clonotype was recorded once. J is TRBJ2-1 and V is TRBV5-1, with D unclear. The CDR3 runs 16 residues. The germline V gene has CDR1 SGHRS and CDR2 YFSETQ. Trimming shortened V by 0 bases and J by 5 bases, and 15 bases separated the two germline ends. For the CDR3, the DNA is TGCGCCAGCAGCTTGGGGCCCACTGGGCTCCACAATGAGCAGTTCTTC. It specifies CASSLGPTGLHNEQFF.

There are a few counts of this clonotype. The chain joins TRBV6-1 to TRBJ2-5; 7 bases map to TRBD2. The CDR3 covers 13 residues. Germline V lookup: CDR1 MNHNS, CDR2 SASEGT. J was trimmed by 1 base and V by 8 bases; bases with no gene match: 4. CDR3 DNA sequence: TGTGCCAGCTCACGGACTAGCCAAGAGACCCAGTACTTC. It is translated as CASSRTSQETQYF.

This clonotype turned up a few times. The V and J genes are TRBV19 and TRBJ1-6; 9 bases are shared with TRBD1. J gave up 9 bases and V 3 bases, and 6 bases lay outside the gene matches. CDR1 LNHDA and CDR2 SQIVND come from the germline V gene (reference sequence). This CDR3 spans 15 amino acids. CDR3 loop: CASSIPGQGSSPLHF. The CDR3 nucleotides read TGTGCCAGTAGTATCCCGGGACAGGGTTCTTCACCCCTCCACTTT.

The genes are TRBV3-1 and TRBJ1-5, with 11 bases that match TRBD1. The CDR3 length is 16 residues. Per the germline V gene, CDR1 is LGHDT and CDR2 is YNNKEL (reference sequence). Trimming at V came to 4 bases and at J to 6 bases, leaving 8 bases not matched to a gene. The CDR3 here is CASSPSDRGRVQPQHF. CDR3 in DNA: TGTGCCAGCAGCCCTTCGGACAGGGGGCGCGTTCAGCCCCAGCATTTT.

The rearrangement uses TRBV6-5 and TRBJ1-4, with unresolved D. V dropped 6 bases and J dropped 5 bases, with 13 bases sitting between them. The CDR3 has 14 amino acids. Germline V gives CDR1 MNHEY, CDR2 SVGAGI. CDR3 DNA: TGTGCCAGCAGCTACCAGGTTTACAATGAAAAACTGTTTTTT. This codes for CASSYQVYNEKLFF.